This T cell receptor (beta chain) came from a study of cytomegalovirus exposure and HLA in healthy donors. General study results and limits: Per a prior analysis, the majority of TCR beta V segments were productive roughly 87% or roughly 30% of the time. Some V segments could not be told apart, so they were left out, TRBV6-2 and TRBV6-3 among them.

The PCR contained 60 Vbeta and 13 Jbeta primers. In the original processing: A later analysis tallied approximately 78 million unique TCR beta chains, around 12 million of them shared. TCRdb keeps only in-frame clones here, not all; method: immunoSEQ multiplex PCR. V, J and clone size derive from that table, while D and trimming were established from the DNA sequence. The sample includes 110,000 to 150,000 clones, roughly 80% of them seen just once. For this clone: Its antigen remains unidentified.

Losses at the gene ends were 5 bases for V and 5 bases for J; bases not matched to a gene: 13. The CDR3 contains 16 residues. The germline V gene has CDR1 SGHTA and CDR2 FQGNSA. Sequencing used PBMCs. The clonotype was recovered from a middle-aged man in good health and CMV-seronegative. The chain links TRBV7-2 to TRBJ2-5; 8 bases align to TRBD2. The CDR3, as DNA: TGTGCCAGCAGCACGCGGGGGAGCGGGGGCGGGGAGACCCAGTACTTC. Its protein product is CASSTRGSGGGETQYF.